A selection of T cell receptor beta chains follows, all from one sample in a study of blood T cell repertoires in COVID-19. Sequenced by immunoSEQ multiplex PCR; TCRdb stores in-frame clones only, minus some. The table records 35,000 to 45,000 clones, more than 80% of them present only once. Sequencing was done on a sample of peripheral blood. These receptors all stem from a man aged 55-75 years with acute or convalescent COVID-19. The CDR3 runs from the conserved cysteine through the conserved F or W.

CDR3 protein	V gene	J gene
CASGVDYHEQYF	TRBV12-5	TRBJ2-7
CASSSGTGRTGELFF	TRBV5-1	TRBJ2-2
CASSTRRVDFSTDTQYF	TRBV5-1	TRBJ2-3
CASSPQTGGGYTF	TRBV28	TRBJ1-2
CASSVRGGSYNEQFF	TRBV10-1	TRBJ2-1
CASAPGVSTGELFF	TRBV19	TRBJ2-2
CASSTGGGSGNEQFF	TRBV5-4	TRBJ2-1
CASSEAASGQHIQYF	TRBV2	TRBJ2-4
CASKEWGHTNYGYTF	TRBV2	TRBJ1-2
CASSPRTSGGTQYF	TRBV4-3	TRBJ2-3
CASSQEFQGMMTDTQYF	TRBV4-2	TRBJ2-3
CASIKGWGRNQPQHF	TRBV19	TRBJ1-5
CASSPGLAGISDTQYF	TRBV27	TRBJ2-3
CAISDSMSNTGELFF	TRBV10-3	TRBJ2-2
CASSLVWGAEAFF	TRBV5-6	TRBJ1-1